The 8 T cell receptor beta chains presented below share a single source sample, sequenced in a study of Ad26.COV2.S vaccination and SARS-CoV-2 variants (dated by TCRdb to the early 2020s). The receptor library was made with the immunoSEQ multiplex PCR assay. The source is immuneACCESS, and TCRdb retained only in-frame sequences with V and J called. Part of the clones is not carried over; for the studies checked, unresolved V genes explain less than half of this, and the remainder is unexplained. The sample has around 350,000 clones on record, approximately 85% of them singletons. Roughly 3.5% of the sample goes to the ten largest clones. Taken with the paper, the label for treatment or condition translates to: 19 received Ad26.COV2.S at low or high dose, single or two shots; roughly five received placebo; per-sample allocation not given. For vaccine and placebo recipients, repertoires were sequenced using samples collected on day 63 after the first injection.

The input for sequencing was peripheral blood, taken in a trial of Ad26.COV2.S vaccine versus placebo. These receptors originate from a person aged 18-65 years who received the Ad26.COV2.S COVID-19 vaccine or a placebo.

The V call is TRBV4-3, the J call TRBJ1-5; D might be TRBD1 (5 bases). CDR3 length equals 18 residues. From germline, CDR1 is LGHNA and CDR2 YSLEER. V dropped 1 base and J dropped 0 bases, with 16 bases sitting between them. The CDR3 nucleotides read TGCGCCAGCAGCCAAGTTTGGGGTCAAGGGGATAGCAATCAGCCCCAGCATTTT. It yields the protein CASSQVWGQGDSNQPQHF.

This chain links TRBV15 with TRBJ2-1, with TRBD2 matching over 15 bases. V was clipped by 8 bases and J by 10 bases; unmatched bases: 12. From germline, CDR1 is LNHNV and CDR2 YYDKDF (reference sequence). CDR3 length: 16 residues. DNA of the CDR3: TGTGCCACCCAAAAGACAGGGACTAGCGGGGGGTACGAGCAGTTCTTC. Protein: CATQKTGTSGGYEQFF. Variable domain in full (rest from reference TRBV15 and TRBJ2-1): DAMVIQNPRYQVTQFGKPVTLSCSQTLNHNVMYWYQQKSSQAPKLLFHYYDKDFNNEADTPDNFQSRRPNTSFCFLDIRSPGLGDTAMYLCATQKTGTSGGYEQFFGPGTRLTVL.

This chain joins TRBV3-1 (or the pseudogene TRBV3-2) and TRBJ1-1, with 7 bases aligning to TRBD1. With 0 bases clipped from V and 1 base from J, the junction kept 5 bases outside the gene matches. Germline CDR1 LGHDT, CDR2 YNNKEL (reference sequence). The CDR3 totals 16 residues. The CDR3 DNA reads TGTGCCAGCAGCCAAGAGACAGGGTGGAAGAACACTGAAGCTTTCTTT. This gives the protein CASSQETGWKNTEAFF.

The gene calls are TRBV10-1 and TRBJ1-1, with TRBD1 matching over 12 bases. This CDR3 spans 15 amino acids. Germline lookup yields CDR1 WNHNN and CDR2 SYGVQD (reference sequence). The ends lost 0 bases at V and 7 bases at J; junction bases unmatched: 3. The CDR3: CASSESGQGANEAFF. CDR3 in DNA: TGCGCCAGCAGTGAGTCGGGACAGGGGGCCAATGAAGCTTTCTTT.

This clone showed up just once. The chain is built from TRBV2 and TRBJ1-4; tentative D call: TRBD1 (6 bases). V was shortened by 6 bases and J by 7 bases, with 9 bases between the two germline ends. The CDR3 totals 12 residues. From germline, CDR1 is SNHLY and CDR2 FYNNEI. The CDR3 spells CASRQGFEKLFF. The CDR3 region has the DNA TGTGCCAGCAGGCAGGGGTTTGAAAAACTGTTTTTT.

The CDR3 sequence is CASSIRRGDTQYF. The DNA for the CDR3 is TGTGCCAGTAGTATAAGGAGGGGGGATACGCAGTATTTT. The chain is built from TRBV19 and TRBJ2-3; tentatively, D is TRBD1 or TRBD2 (6 bases each). The CDR3 runs to 13 residues. Trimming pared 2 bases from V and 6 bases from J, leaving 9 bases between. In germline, CDR1 is LNHDA, CDR2 SQIVND (reference sequence).

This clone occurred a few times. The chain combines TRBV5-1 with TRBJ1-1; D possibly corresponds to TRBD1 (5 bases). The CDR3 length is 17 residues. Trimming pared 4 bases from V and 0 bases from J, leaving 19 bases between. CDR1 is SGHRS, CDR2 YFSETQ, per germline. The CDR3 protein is CASSRLPGMFMNTEAFF. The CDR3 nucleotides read TGCGCCAGCAGCAGGCTCCCAGGGATGTTTATGAACACTGAAGCTTTCTTT.

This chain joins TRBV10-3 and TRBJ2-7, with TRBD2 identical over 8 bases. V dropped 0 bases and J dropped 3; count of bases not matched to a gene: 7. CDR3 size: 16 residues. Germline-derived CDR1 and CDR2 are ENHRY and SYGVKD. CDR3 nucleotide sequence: TGTGCCATCAGTGAGTCCGGTGGTAGCGGGATCTACGAGCAGTACTTC. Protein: CAISESGGSGIYEQYF.